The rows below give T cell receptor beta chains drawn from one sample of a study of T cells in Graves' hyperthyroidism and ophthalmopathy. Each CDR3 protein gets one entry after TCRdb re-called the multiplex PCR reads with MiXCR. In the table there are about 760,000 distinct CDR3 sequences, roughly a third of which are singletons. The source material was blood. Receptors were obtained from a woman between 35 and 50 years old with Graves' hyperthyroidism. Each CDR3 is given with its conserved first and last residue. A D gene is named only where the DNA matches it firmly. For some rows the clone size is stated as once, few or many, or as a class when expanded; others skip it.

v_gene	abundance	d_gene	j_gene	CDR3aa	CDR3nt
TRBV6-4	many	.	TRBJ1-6	CASSDTRGGHSPLHF	TGTGCCAGCAGTGATACAAGGGGAGGGCATTCACCCCTCCACTTT
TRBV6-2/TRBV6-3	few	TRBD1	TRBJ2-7	CASSYSISQGDYEQYF	TGTGCCAGCAGTTACTCGATATCCCAGGGGGACTACGAGCAGTACTTC
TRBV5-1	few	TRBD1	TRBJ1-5	CASSLGSGGDQPQHF	TGCGCCAGCAGCTTGGGTTCAGGGGGGGATCAGCCCCAGCATTTT
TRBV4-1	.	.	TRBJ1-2	CASSQGSNPYGYTF	TGCGCCAGCAGCCAAGGAAGTAACCCTTATGGCTACACCTTC
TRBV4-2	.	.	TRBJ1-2	CASSPSRGYGYTF	TGTGCCAGCAGCCCCTCCAGGGGCTATGGCTACACCTTC
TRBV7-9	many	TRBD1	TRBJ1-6	CASSLGTGGFSPLHF	TGTGCCAGCAGCCTAGGGACAGGAGGGTTTTCACCCCTCCACTTT
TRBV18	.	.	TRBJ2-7	CASSPPGGYPYEQYF	TGTGCCAGCTCACCACCGGGGGGATATCCCTACGAGCAGTACTTC
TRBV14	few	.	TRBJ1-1	CASSQDGRVGAFF	TGTGCCAGCAGCCAAGATGGGAGGGTGGGAGCTTTCTTT
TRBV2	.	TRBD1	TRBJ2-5	CASSYSTPPPQGARETQYF	TGTGCCAGCAGTTACTCGACTCCCCCCCCCCAGGGGGCGCGGGAGACCCAGTACTTC
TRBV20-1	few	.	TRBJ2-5	CSAIYPGVDQETQYF	TGCAGTGCTATTTACCCAGGGGTAGACCAAGAGACCCAGTACTTC
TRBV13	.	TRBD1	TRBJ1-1	CASTRAGTGITEAFF	TGTGCCAGCACCCGGGCCGGGACAGGGATCACTGAAGCTTTCTTT
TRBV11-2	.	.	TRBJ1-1	CASSAGENTEAFF	TGTGCCAGCTCAGCAGGGGAGAACACTGAAGCTTTCTTT
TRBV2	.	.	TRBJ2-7	CASYTPNEQYF	TGTGCCAGCTATACCCCTAACGAGCAGTACTTC
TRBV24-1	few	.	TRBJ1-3	CATSDELGNTIYF	TGTGCCACCAGTGATGAACTCGGGAACACCATATATTTT
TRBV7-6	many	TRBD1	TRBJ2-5	CASSLRFRGLQETQYF	TGTGCCAGCAGCTTAAGATTCAGGGGGCTGCAAGAGACCCAGTACTTC
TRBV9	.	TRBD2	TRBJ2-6	CASSFLAGGAGANVLTF	TGTGCCAGCAGTTTTCTAGCGGGAGGGGCTGGGGCCAACGTCCTGACTTTC
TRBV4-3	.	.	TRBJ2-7	CASSNNRKHKHYEQYF	TGCGCCAGCAGCAACAATCGAAAGCACAAACACTACGAGCAGTACTTC
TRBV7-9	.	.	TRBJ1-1	CASRRGPGKRAEAFF	TGTGCCAGCAGAAGGGGACCAGGGAAACGCGCTGAAGCTTTCTTT
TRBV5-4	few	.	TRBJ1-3	CASSDPSASGNTIYF	TGTGCCAGCAGTGACCCATCGGCATCTGGAAACACCATATATTTT
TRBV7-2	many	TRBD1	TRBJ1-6	CASSTRTGANSPLHF	TGTGCCAGCAGCACCCGGACAGGTGCTAATTCACCCCTCCACTTT
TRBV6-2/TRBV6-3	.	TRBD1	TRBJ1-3	CASSRLGTASGNTIYF	TGTGCCAGCAGCCGTCTAGGGACAGCCTCTGGAAACACCATATATTTT
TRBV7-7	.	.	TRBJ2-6	CASSQEPGSGANVLTF	TGCGCCAGCAGCCAAGAGCCGGGCTCTGGGGCCAACGTCCTGACTTTC
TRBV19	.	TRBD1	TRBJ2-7	CASSSPGTAAYEQYF	TGTGCCAGTAGTTCACCCGGGACAGCCGCCTACGAGCAGTACTTC
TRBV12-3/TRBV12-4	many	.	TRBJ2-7	CASSLRGRTRNEQYF	TGTGCCAGCAGCTTAAGGGGGAGGACGAGGAACGAGCAGTACTTC
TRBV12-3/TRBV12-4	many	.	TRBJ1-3	CASSLGGTVSGNTIYF	TGTGCCAGCAGTTTGGGAGGGACGGTGTCTGGAAACACCATATATTTT
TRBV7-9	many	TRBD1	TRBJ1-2	CASSLAAGGYGYTF	TGTGCCAGCAGCTTAGCGGCAGGGGGCTATGGCTACACCTTC
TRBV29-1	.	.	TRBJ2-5	CSGRSLGETQYF	TGCAGCGGGAGGTCCCTTGGAGAGACCCAGTACTTC
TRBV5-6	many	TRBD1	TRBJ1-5	CASSLAGQGVQPQHF	TGTGCCAGCAGCTTGGCCGGACAGGGGGTTCAGCCCCAGCATTTT
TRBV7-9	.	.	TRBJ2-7	CASSQDWGRSMGYEQYF	TGCGCCAGCAGCCAAGATTGGGGCAGAAGTATGGGTTACGAGCAATACTTC
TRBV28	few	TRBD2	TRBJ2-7	CASSLAGGASEQYF	TGTGCCAGCAGTTTGGCGGGGGGCGCCTCCGAGCAGTACTTC